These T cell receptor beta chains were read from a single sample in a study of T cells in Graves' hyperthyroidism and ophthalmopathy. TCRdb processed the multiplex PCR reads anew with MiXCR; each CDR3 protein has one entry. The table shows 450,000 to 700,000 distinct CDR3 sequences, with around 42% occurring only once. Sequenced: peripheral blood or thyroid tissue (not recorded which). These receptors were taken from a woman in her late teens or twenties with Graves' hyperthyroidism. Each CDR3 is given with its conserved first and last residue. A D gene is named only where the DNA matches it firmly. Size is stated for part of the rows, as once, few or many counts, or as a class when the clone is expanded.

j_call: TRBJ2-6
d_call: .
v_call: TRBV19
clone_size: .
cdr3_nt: TGTGCCAGTAGTCCCTGGGGGGAAGGCGCCGGGGCCAACGTCCTGACTTTC
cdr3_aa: CASSPWGEGAGANVLTF

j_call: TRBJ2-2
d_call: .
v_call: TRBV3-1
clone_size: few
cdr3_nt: TGTGCCAGCACCCGAACAGGGACCCTCAGTGTCACCGGGGAGCTGTTTTTT
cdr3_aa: CASTRTGTLSVTGELFF

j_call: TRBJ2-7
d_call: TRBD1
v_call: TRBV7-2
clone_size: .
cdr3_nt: TGTGCCAGCAGCTCGGACAGGGCGGAGTCCTACGAGCAGTACTTC
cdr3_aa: CASSSDRAESYEQYF

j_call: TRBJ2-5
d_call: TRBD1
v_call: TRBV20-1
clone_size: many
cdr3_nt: TGCAGTGCTGGACAGGGGGCATCGGAGACCCAGTACTTC
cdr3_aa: CSAGQGASETQYF

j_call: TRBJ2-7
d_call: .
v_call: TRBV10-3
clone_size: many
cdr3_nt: TGTGCCATCAGTATTGAAACTAGCAGCACCTACGAGCAGTACTTC
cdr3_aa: CAISIETSSTYEQYF

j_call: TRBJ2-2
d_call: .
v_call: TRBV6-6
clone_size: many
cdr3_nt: TGTGCCAGCGACGATACAGGGTCCCCCGGGGAGCTGTTTTTT
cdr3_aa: CASDDTGSPGELFF

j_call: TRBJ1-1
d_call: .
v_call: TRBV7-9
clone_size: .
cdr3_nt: TGTGCCAGCAGCGTGTACCAGGCGGGCACTGAAGCTTTCTTT
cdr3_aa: CASSVYQAGTEAFF

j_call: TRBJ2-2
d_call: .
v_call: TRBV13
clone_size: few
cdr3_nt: TGTGCCACCTCGACGGCCACCGGGGAGCTGTTTTTT
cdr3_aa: CATSTATGELFF

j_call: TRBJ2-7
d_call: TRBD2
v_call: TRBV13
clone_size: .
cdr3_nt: TGTGCCAGCAGCAGCGGGAGTAGGTACGAGCAGTACTTC
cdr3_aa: CASSSGSRYEQYF

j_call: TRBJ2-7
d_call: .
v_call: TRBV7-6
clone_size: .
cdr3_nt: TGTGCCAGCAGCCCAGCAGGGGCTTCTAGGAAAAGCTCCTACGAGCAGTACTTC
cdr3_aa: CASSPAGASRKSSYEQYF

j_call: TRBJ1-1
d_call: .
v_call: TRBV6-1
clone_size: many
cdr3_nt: TGTGCCAGCAGTGAAATGGCCATGAACACTGAAGCTTTCTTT
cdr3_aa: CASSEMAMNTEAFF

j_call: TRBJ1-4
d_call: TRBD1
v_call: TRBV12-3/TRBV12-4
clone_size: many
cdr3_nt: TGTACCAGCAGCTTGTCCTGGACAGGGGATGAAAAACTGTTTTTT
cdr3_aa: CTSSLSWTGDEKLFF

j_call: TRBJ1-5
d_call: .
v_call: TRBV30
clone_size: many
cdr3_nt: TGTGCCTGGAGCAGGGGTAGCAATCAGCCCCAGCATTTT
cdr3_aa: CAWSRGSNQPQHF

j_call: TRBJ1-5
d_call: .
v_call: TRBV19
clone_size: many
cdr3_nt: TGTGCCAGTAGTATCAGGTATAGCAATCAGCCCCAGCATTTT
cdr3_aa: CASSIRYSNQPQHF

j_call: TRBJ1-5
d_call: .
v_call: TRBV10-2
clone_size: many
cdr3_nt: TGCGCCAGCAGTGTAAGAGGGACAAATCAGCCCCAGCATTTT
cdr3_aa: CASSVRGTNQPQHF

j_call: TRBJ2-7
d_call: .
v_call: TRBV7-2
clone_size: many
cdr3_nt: TGTGCCAGCAGCTTGGCGGGACAAGCCTACGAGCAGTACTTC
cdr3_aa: CASSLAGQAYEQYF

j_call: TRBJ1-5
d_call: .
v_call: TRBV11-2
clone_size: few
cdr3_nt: TGTGCCGGCAGCTTAACTAGCAATCAGCCCCAGCATTTT
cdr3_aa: CAGSLTSNQPQHF

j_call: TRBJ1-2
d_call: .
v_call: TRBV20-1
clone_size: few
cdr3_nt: TGCAGTGCTAGGCAAACCGGGACAAGCTATGGCTACACCTTC
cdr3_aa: CSARQTGTSYGYTF

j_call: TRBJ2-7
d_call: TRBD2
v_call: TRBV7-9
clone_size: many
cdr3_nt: TGTGCCAGCAGCTCCTGGGGGGGACCGGGGGAGCAGTACTTC
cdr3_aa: CASSSWGGPGEQYF

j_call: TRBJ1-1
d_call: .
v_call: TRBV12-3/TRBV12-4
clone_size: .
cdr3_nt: TGTGCCAGCAGGCCGACTGAAGCTTTCTTT
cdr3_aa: CASRPTEAFF

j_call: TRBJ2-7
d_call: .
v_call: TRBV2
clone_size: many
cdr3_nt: TGTGCCAGCAGGGGGGACTTCTTCTCCTACGAGCAGTACTTC
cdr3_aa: CASRGDFFSYEQYF

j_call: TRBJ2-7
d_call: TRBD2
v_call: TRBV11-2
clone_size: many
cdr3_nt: TGTGCCAGCAGCCCCTTCACTAGCGGGAGCTCCTACGAGCAGTACTTC
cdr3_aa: CASSPFTSGSSYEQYF

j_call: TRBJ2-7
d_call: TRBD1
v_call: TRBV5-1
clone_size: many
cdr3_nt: TGCGCCAGCAGCTTGGGCTCGGACAGGGTAAAGCAGTACTTC
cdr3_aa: CASSLGSDRVKQYF

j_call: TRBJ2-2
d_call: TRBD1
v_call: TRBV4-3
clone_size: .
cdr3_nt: TGCGCCAGCGCCCTGGAAGGGGGCTCTAACACCGGGGAGCTGTCTTTT
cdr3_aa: CASALEGGSNTGELSF

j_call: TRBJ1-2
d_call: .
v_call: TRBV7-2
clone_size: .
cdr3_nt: TGTGCCAGCAGCTTAGGCCGCGGGAGGGTCAACTATGGCTACACCTTC
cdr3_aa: CASSLGRGRVNYGYTF

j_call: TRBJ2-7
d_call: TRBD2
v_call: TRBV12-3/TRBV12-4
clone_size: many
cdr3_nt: TGTGCCAGCAGGAAAGCGGGAGGAACTTACGAGCAGTACTTC
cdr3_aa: CASRKAGGTYEQYF

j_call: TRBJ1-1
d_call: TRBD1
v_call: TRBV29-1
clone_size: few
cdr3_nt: TGCAGCGTTAGACAGGGGGCTCCTGAAGCTTTCTTT
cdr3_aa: CSVRQGAPEAFF

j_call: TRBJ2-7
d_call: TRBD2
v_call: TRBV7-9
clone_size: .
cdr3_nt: TGTGCCAGCAGCTTGGGCCGGGAGGCCTCCTGCGAGCAGTACTTC
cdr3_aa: CASSLGREASCEQYF

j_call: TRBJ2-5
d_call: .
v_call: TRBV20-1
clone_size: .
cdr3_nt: TGCAGTGCCGTTACCGCGGAGGGCCGTCGAGAGACCCAGTACTTC
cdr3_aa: CSAVTAEGRRETQYF

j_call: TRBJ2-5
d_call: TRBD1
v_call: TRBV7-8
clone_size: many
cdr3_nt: TGTGCCAGCAGCATACCTAGGACAGGAGTGTACCAAGAGACCCAGTACTTC
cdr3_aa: CASSIPRTGVYQETQYF

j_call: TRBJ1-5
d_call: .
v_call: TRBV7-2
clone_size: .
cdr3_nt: TGTGCCAGCAGCATACAGGGTGGGGAGGAGACCCAGCATTTT
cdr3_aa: CASSIQGGEETQHF

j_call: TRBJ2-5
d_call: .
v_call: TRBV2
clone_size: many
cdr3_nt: TGTGCCAGCAGTGATCTGCTACCACAAGAGACCCAGTACTTC
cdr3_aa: CASSDLLPQETQYF

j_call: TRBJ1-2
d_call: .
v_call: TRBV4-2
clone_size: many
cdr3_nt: TGTGCCAGCAGCCAAGATCGGGGAATTTTCGGCTACACCTTC
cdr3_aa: CASSQDRGIFGYTF

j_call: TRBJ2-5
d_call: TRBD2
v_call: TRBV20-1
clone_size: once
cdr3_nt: TGCAGTGCTAGTACGGGCGGGAGGACAGATACGCAGTACTTC
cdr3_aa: CSASTGGRTDTQYF

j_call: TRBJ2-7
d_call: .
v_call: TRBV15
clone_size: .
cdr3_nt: TGTGCCACCAGCTCTCCCCCCCTCTACAATGAGCAGTACTTC
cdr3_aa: CATSSPPLYNEQYF

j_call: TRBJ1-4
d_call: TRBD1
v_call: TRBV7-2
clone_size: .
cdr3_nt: TGTGCCAGCAGCTGGACAGGGGGCGGAAAACTGTTTTTT
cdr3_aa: CASSWTGGGKLFF

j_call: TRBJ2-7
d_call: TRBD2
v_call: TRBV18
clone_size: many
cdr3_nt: TGTGCCAGCTCACCAGTGAGGGCTAGCGGGAGCCACGAGCAGTACTTC
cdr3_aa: CASSPVRASGSHEQYF

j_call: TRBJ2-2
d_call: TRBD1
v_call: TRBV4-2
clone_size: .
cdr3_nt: TGTGCCAGCAGCCAAGATCCAGGACAGGGGGCCGGGGAGCTGTTTTTT
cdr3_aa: CASSQDPGQGAGELFF

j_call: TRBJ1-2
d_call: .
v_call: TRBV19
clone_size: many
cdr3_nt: TGTGCCAGTAGTCAAGAGTCCCGACAGTTCTATGGCTACACCTTC
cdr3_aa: CASSQESRQFYGYTF

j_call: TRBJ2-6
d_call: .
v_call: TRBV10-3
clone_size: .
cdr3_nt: TGTGCCATCAGTGAGTCGAGTAGCATCTCTGGGGCCAACGTCCTGACTTTC
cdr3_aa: CAISESSSISGANVLTF

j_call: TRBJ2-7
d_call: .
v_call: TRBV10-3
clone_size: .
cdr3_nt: TGTGCCATCAATGGCAGGGAGTTGGACGAGCAGTACTTC
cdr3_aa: CAINGRELDEQYF

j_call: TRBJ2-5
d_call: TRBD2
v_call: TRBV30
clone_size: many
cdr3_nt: TGTGCCGGACTAGCGGTAGAGACCCAGTACTTC
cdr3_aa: CAGLAVETQYF

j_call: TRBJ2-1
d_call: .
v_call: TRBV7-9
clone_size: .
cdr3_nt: TGTGCCAACAGCTCACTACGCGAGCAGTTCTTC
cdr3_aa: CANSSLREQFF

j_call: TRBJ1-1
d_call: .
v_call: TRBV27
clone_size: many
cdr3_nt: TGTGCCAGCAGTGACACAGGCAGGGTGAACACTGAAGCTTTCTTT
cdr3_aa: CASSDTGRVNTEAFF

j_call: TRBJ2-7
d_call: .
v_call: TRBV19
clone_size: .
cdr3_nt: TGTGCCAGTAGCGCAGGATTTTACGAGCAGTACTTC
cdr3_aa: CASSAGFYEQYF

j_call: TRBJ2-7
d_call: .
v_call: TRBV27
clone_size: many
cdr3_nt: TGTGCCAGCAGCACAATCCAGACTAGTGCCGGCGAGCAGTACTTC
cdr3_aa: CASSTIQTSAGEQYF

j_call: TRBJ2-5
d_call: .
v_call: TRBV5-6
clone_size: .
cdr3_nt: TGTGCCAGCAGCACCGTCGGGTACCAAGAGACCCAGTACTTC
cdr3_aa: CASSTVGYQETQYF

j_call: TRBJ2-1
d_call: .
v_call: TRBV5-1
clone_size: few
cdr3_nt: TGCGCCAGCAGCCCCGGGGACGGAACCTACAATGAGCAGTTCTTC
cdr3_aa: CASSPGDGTYNEQFF

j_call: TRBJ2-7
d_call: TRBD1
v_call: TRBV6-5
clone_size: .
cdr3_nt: TGTGCCAGCAGTCGGAGGACAGGGGGCTTTTACGAGCAGTACTTC
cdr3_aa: CASSRRTGGFYEQYF

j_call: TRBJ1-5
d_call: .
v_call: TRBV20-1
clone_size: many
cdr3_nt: TGCAGTGCTAGAGGGCTTTATAGCAATCAGCCCCAGCATTTT
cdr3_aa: CSARGLYSNQPQHF

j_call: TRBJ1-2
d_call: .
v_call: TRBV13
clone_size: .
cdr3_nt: TGTGCCAGCAGCTTAGGAGCGCCGCAGGCTAACTATGGCTACACCTTC
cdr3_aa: CASSLGAPQANYGYTF

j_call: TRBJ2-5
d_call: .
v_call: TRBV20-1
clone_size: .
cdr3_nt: TGCAGTGCTAGAGTGTCAGGAGCGACTTATAGCAATCAGCCCCAGTACTTC
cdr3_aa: CSARVSGATYSNQPQYF

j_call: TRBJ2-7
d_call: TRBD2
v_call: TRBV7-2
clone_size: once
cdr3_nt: TGTGCCAGCAGCGTCCCTAGCGGGAGGGGTCACGAGCAGTACTTC
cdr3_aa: CASSVPSGRGHEQYF

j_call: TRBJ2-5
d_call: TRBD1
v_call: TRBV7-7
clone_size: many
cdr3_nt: TGTGCTAGCAGCCAAGGGACAGGGGTAAAGACCCAGTACTTC
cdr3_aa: CASSQGTGVKTQYF

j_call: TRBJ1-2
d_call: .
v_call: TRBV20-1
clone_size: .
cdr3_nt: TGCAGTGCTCAGTTGCCGATGAATTATGGCTACACCTTC
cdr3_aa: CSAQLPMNYGYTF

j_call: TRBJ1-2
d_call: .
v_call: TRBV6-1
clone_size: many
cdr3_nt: TGTGCCAGCAGTGAAATCGGGGGCGCGAACTATGGCTACACCTTC
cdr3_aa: CASSEIGGANYGYTF

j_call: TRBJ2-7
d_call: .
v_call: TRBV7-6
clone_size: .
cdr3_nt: TGTGCCAGCAGCTTTGGTTCAGGGACCTCTGGAAGCGAGCAGTACTTC
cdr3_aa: CASSFGSGTSGSEQYF

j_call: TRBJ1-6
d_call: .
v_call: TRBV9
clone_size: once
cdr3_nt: TGTGCCAGCAGCGAGTCGCTGGGGCTACGTTCACCCCTCCACTTT
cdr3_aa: CASSESLGLRSPLHF

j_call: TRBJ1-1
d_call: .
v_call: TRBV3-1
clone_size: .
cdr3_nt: TGTGCCAGCAGCCAAGCGTACAGAGCTTTGAACACTGAAGCTTTCTTT
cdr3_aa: CASSQAYRALNTEAFF

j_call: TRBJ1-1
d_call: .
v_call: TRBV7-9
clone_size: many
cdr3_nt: TGTGCCAGCAGTGACCCGGGGGACACTGAAGCTTTCTTT
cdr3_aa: CASSDPGDTEAFF